This T cell receptor beta chain originates from a study of cytomegalovirus exposure and HLA in healthy donors. Findings and caveats of the study: Reports indicated that the classifier achieved high specificity and sensitivity in diagnosing cytomegalovirus status. The study reported that TCR beta sequences accurately predicted HLA-A and HLA-B alleles in most subjects.

Comments on this clone: Its antigen is still unknown.

This PCR relied on a set of 60 Vbeta primers and 13 Jbeta primers. Libraries were prepared by immunoSEQ multiplex PCR; TCRdb keeps only in-frame clonotypes and omits some of them. The table has approximately 42,000 clones, over 70% seen once; the top ten hold approximately 2.6%. The source is a man aged 45-65 years in good health and CMV-seronegative. Sequenced sample: PBMCs.

The CDR3 here is CASSLDVQYEQYF. In nucleotides, the CDR3 is TGTGCCAGCAGCTTAGATGTTCAGTACGAGCAGTACTTC. The rearrangement uses TRBV11-2 and TRBJ2-7; D is undetermined. The germline V and J ends were trimmed by 0 bases and 4 bases, with 7 bases remaining between them. The germline V gene has CDR1 SGHAT and CDR2 FQNNGV. The CDR3 runs 13 residues.